Below, one T cell receptor (beta chain) is given with its context. The CDR3 covers 12 residues. CDR1 is LGHDT and CDR2 is YNNKEL in the germline V gene (reference sequence). The V end was cut by 1 base, the J end by 6 bases, with 5 bases between. This sample was taken from a study of T cell responses to AZD1222 COVID-19 vaccine. Sequencing used immunoSEQ multiplex PCR; TCRdb keeps in-frame clones, though not all of them. This sample has 150,000 or so clones, with approximately 90% found just once. The chain combines TRBV3-1 (or the pseudogene TRBV3-2) with TRBJ2-3; the D is unclear. The sequence was obtained from an adult in good health. The specimen comprised peripheral blood, sampled on day 0 of AZD1222 vaccination. The CDR3 sequence is CASSQAWDTQYF. The CDR3, as DNA: TGTGCCAGCAGCCAAGCCTGGGATACGCAGTATTTT.